What follows is one T cell receptor beta chain and its context. This specimen comes from a study of Ad26.COV2.S vaccination and SARS-CoV-2 variants. On the study more broadly: Participants got Ad26.COV2.S intramuscularly, once or twice 56 days apart.

Clones were read by immunoSEQ multiplex PCR, and TCRdb kept only the in-frame ones, dropping some. This sample has 200,000 to 300,000 clones; roughly nine tenths occur once, and the top ten carry roughly 3%. Treatment specified: about 20 received Ad26.COV2.S at low or high dose, single or two shots; about 5 received placebo; per-sample allocation not given. Sampling was performed 63 days after the first vaccine or placebo injection. Germline CDR1 and CDR2: SGDLS and YYNGEE. Trimming left V 5 bases short and J 2 bases short, with 14 bases between. The CDR3 loop spans 14 amino acids. This TCR was recovered from a person aged 18-65 years who received the Ad26.COV2.S COVID-19 vaccine or a placebo. The rearrangement joins TRBV9 to TRBJ2-7, with D perhaps matching TRBD1 (6 bases). The source was peripheral blood, collected in a trial of Ad26.COV2.S vaccine versus placebo. The DNA for the CDR3 is TGTGCCAGCAGGATGACAGGAGAAGCCTACGAGCAGTACGTC. Translating gives CASRMTGEAYEQYV.